Listed here are 26 T cell receptor beta chains from one sample, sequenced in a study of spatial heterogeneity in lung cancer. The time point denotes: sample taken at primary tumor resection. TCRdb ran MiXCR on the 5' RACE reads and lists one entry per CDR3 protein. The data contain some 83,000 distinct CDR3 sequences, around 7.3% of them singletons. The source material was PBMCs, sampled at surgery. The receptors were sampled from a male donor with early-stage non-small cell lung cancer.

A few counts support this clonotype. The rearrangement joins TRBV10-1 to TRBJ2-7; 7 bases map to TRBD1. CDR1 and CDR2 (germline): WNHNN, SYGVQD (reference sequence). CDR3 length: 13 amino acids. After removal of 4 bases from V and 1 base from J, the junction contained 1 base not matched to a gene. The CDR3 here is CASSGQGSYEQYF. The CDR3 DNA follows: TGCGCCAGCAGTGGACAGGGATCCTACGAGCAGTACTTC.

There are many counts of this clonotype. The genes are TRBV4-1 and TRBJ2-7; D ambiguous. This CDR3 comprises 15 residues. V dropped 3 bases and J dropped 0 bases, with 12 bases sitting between them. Germline V lookup: CDR1 MGHRA, CDR2 YSYEKL. As DNA, the CDR3 is TGCGCCAGCAGCCAGTCGTGGGGAAGCTCCTACGAGCAGTACTTC. Amino acid sequence: CASSQSWGSSYEQYF.

On this clonotype: It is likely a read error, because the conserved phenylalanine at the end of the CDR3 is missing. The rearrangement links TRBV20-1 to TRBJ2-3; 10 bases align to TRBD1. The germline gives CDR1 DFQATT, CDR2 SNEGSKA (reference sequence). The length of the CDR3 is 16 residues. Trimming removed 1 base from V and 1 base from J; junction bases left unmatched: 5. CDR3 sequence (DNA): TGCAGTGCTAGAGGCTCCGGGACAGGGGGCACAGATACGCAGTATCTT. Amino acids: CSARGSGTGGTDTQYL.

The table lists this clonotype with many counts. In nucleotides, the CDR3 is TGTGCCAGCAGTCCGACACCCTCGGGTGGGGAGCTGTTTTTT. This codes for CASSPTPSGGELFF. The chain links TRBV12-3 or TRBV12-4 to TRBJ2-2; D not certain. V shed 5 bases and J shed 8 bases, with 15 bases lying between them. This CDR3 region has 14 residues.

This clonotype was recorded many times. The chain couples TRBV5-4 to TRBJ2-1; 9 nucleotides line up with TRBD2. Germline lookup yields CDR1 SGHNT and CDR2 YYREEE (reference sequence). The V segment lost 4 bases and the J segment 8 bases; nucleotides outside the gene matches: 16. The CDR3 is 17 amino acids. CDR3 sequence (DNA): TGTGCCAGCAGCGCGAAACAGGGACTAGCCGCGCTAGATGAGCAGTTCTTC. Its protein is CASSAKQGLAALDEQFF.

This clonotype has just a few counts. This sequence joins TRBV7-2 and TRBJ1-5; TRBD1 matches at 9 bases. Germline V gene data show CDR1 as SGHTA and CDR2 as FQGNSA. The ends lost 5 bases at V and 7 bases at J; junction bases unmatched: 9. The CDR3 loop spans 15 amino acids. The CDR3 loop reads CASSPLNRGPQPQHF. In DNA form, the CDR3 reads TGTGCCAGCAGCCCACTGAACAGGGGGCCACAGCCCCAGCATTTT.

The V call is TRBV20-1, the J call TRBJ1-1; 8 bases align to TRBD1. The CDR3 spans 14 residues. The germline V gene encodes CDR1 DFQATT and CDR2 SNEGSKA (reference sequence). The V and J ends lost 2 bases and 3 bases, in that order; junction bases with no gene match: 5. The CDR3 sequence: CSARNPGGYTEAFF. The CDR3 coding sequence is TGCAGTGCTAGAAACCCAGGGGGCTACACTGAAGCTTTCTTT.

The V gene is TRBV5-1, the J gene TRBJ2-7, with D perhaps TRBD2 (5 bases). The CDR3 runs 13 residues. V was cut by 4 bases and J by 6 bases, with 14 bases left in between. Germline values: CDR1 SGHRS, CDR2 YFSETQ. This CDR3 is CASSLMRGLEQYF. For the CDR3, the DNA is TGCGCCAGCAGCCTCATGAGAGGACTCGAGCAGTACTTC.

The chain carries TRBV4-1 and TRBJ1-4; 7 nucleotides align to TRBD1. Germline V gene lookup returns CDR1 MGHRA and CDR2 YSYEKL. The CDR3 spans 16 residues. J lost 5 bases, V lost 6 bases, and 12 bases had no gene match. The CDR3, as DNA: TGCGCCAGCAGTCGAACTAGGGGGACAGTAAATGAAAAACTGTTTTTT. This translates into CASSRTRGTVNEKLFF.

This clonotype occurred a few times. The chain employs TRBV11-2 and TRBJ2-1, with TRBD2 matching over 11 bases. Looked up from germline, CDR1 is SGHAT and CDR2 is FQNNGV. The trim removed 2 bases at V and 6 bases at J, leaving 0 bases unmatched. The CDR3 runs 14 residues. CDR3 sequence (DNA): TGTGCCAGCAGCTTAACTAGCGGGAGCAATGAGCAGTTCTTC. Translated, it gives CASSLTSGSNEQFF.

There are many counts of this clonotype. The chain recombines TRBV6-5 with TRBJ1-5; D remains ambiguous. Germline-derived CDR1 and CDR2 are MNHEY and SVGAGI. The germline V and J ends were trimmed by 2 bases and 3 bases, with 5 bases remaining between them. This CDR3 has 13 amino acids. The CDR3 protein is CASSYRTNQPQHF. In DNA, the CDR3 is TGTGCCAGCAGTTACCGGACCAATCAGCCCCAGCATTTT.

At least ten counts were recorded for this clonotype. V and J are TRBV9 and TRBJ2-5; the match to TRBD1 covers 11 bases. In germline, CDR1 is SGDLS, CDR2 YYNGEE. V lost 0 bases and J lost 5; bases outside the gene matches: 6. The CDR3 contains 16 residues. CDR3 bases: TGTGCCAGCAGCGTAGCTGGGACAGGGGGTAGCGAGACCCAGTACTTC. Its protein is CASSVAGTGGSETQYF.

Ten or more counts support this clonotype. The V gene is TRBV7-9, the J gene TRBJ2-4; D is unclear. This CDR3 comprises 15 residues. Germline CDR1 is SEHNR and CDR2 is FQNEAQ (reference sequence). V was clipped by 2 bases and J by 6 bases, with 14 bases between them. The CDR3 is CASSLPRRLGNIQYF. The CDR3, as DNA: TGTGCCAGCAGCTTACCGCGTAGGCTCGGAAACATTCAGTACTTC.

A word on this clonotype: Possible read error: a much larger clone is one base away. The rearrangement joins TRBV18 to TRBJ2-7; D is perhaps TRBD1 (6 bases). The CDR3 contains 15 residues. CDR1 and CDR2 (germline): KGHSH, LQKENI. Here the CDR3 reads CDSSLDRTSSYEQYF. CDR3 DNA sequence: TGTGACAGCTCCCTTGACAGGACAAGCTCCTACGAGCAGTACTTC.

This clonotype was picked up a small number of times. This sequence joins TRBV19 and TRBJ1-2; 7 bases are a match to TRBD1. The CDR3 consists of 14 residues. Germline V lookup: CDR1 LNHDA, CDR2 SQIVND (reference sequence). J was trimmed by 6 bases and V by 3 bases; bases with no gene match: 7. The CDR3 region is CASSILQGYDGYTF. CDR3 nucleotides: TGTGCCAGTAGTATTCTACAGGGGTACGATGGCTACACCTTC.

This clonotype was seen only a few times. The rearrangement joins TRBV18 to TRBJ2-4; 8 nucleotides agree with TRBD2. This CDR3 comprises 17 residues. With 3 bases clipped from V and 1 base from J, the junction kept 8 bases outside the gene matches. The germline CDR1 and CDR2 sequences are KGHSH and LQKENI. The CDR3 loop reads CASSPQAGVLAKNIQYF. In DNA form, the CDR3 reads TGTGCCAGCTCACCCCAAGCGGGGGTCCTGGCCAAAAACATTCAGTACTTC.

This clonotype occurred many times. The rearrangement joins TRBV29-1 to TRBJ2-5; 10 nucleotides match TRBD2. The CDR3 runs 14 residues. Trimming took 4 bases from V and 4 from J; bases not matched to a gene: 6. CDR1 is SQVTM and CDR2 is ANQGSEA in the germline V gene. The DNA of the CDR3 is TGCAGCGTTGCTATAGCGGGAGGTGGAGAGACCCAGTACTTC. This codes for CSVAIAGGGETQYF.

This chain connects TRBV7-9 to TRBJ1-1; D gene uncertain. Looked up from germline, CDR1 is SEHNR and CDR2 is FQNEAQ (reference sequence). The CDR3 consists of 16 residues. V was trimmed by 2 bases and J by 4 bases, leaving 17 bases between them. The CDR3 here is CASSLPSGLLGTEAFF. CDR3 nucleotides: TGTGCCAGCAGCTTACCCTCGGGCCTTTTGGGCACTGAAGCTTTCTTT.

This clonotype was observed at least ten times. The chain has TRBV20-1 and TRBJ2-3; 9 bases are a match to TRBD2. This CDR3 comprises 14 residues. Trimming at V came to 2 bases and at J to 7 bases, leaving 7 bases not matched to a gene. Germline V gene sequence: CDR1 DFQATT, CDR2 SNEGSKA (reference sequence). CDR3 nucleotide sequence: TGCAGTGCTAGATCCGGACTAGCGACGAATACGCAGTATTTT. Amino acid sequence: CSARSGLATNTQYF.

In this sample, this clonotype turned up many times. The V gene is TRBV27, the J gene TRBJ2-1, with D perhaps matching TRBD2 (5 bases). The germline V and J ends were trimmed by 7 bases and 6 bases, with 13 bases remaining between them. The CDR3 runs to 13 residues. Germline CDR1 and CDR2: MNHEY and SMNVEV (reference sequence). DNA of the CDR3: TGTGCCAGCAAGTGGGAGAGTTCCAATGAGCAGTTCTTC. Amino acid sequence: CASKWESSNEQFF.

V and J are TRBV19 and TRBJ2-1, with 11 bases lining up with TRBD2. J lost 8 bases, V lost 6 bases, and 9 bases had no gene match. CDR1 is LNHDA and CDR2 is SQIVND in the germline V gene (reference sequence). The CDR3 has 15 residues. The CDR3 sequence is CASRTGTSGGDEQFF. In DNA, the CDR3 is TGTGCCAGTAGGACCGGGACTAGCGGAGGGGATGAGCAGTTCTTC.

The genes are TRBV7-9 and TRBJ2-1; 8 positions match TRBD2. Losses at the gene ends were 3 bases for V and 0 bases for J; bases not matched to a gene: 4. Per the germline V gene, CDR1 is SEHNR and CDR2 is FQNEAQ (reference sequence). CDR3 length: 16 residues. CDR3 residues: CASSFGSGGSYNEQFF. The DNA of the CDR3 is TGTGCCAGCAGCTTTGGCAGCGGGGGCTCCTACAATGAGCAGTTCTTC.

A few counts support this clonotype. The chain combines TRBV29-1 with TRBJ2-3, with D uncertain. The germline V gene has CDR1 SQVTM and CDR2 ANQGSEA. CDR3 length equals 11 residues. Trimming removed 8 bases at V and 1 base at J, with 7 bases between. CDR3 amino acids: CSCSGTDTQYF. In DNA form, the CDR3 reads TGCAGCTGTAGTGGCACAGATACGCAGTATTTT.

The rearrangement uses TRBV9 and TRBJ2-3; TRBD2 aligns across 8 bases. Trimming removed 7 bases from V and 6 bases from J; junction bases left unmatched: 7. This CDR3 has 13 residues. Germline CDR1 and CDR2: SGDLS and YYNGEE. The CDR3 spells CASGSGRSDTQYF. CDR3 DNA sequence: TGTGCCAGCGGGAGCGGGAGAAGCGATACGCAGTATTTT.

The sample holds many counts of this clonotype. This rearrangement joins TRBV9 to TRBJ2-1, with 16 bases identical to TRBD2. Germline lookup yields CDR1 SGDLS and CDR2 YYNGEE. The V and J ends lost 2 bases and 7 bases, in that order; junction bases with no gene match: 3. There are 16 residues in the CDR3. CDR3 in DNA: TGTGCCAGCAGCGTGGGACTAGCGGGAGGGCCGAATGAGCAGTTCTTC. This translates into CASSVGLAGGPNEQFF.

In its sample, this clonotype was seen a few times. The J gene is TRBJ2-7, the V gene TRBV27; D is uncertain. Trimming stripped 0 bases from V and 5 bases from J, with 11 bases between. CDR1 MNHEY and CDR2 SMNVEV come from the germline V gene (reference sequence). This CDR3 spans 14 amino acids. This CDR3 is CASSLSRPPNEQYF. The CDR3 DNA follows: TGTGCCAGCAGTTTATCCCGACCCCCCAACGAGCAGTACTTC.